Listed below are T cell receptor beta chains from one sample, sequenced in a study of T cells in localized non-small cell lung cancer. TCRdb's copy holds only in-frame clones and misses some; the assay was immunoSEQ multiplex PCR. The sample comprises about 40,000 clones, about 86% of which are singletons, and around 6.6% rests with the top ten. The starting material was peripheral blood mononuclear cells, obtained before any cancer treatment. The receptors come from a male donor at least 60 years old with stage II lung adenocarcinoma. Both conserved end residues are part of each CDR3. A D gene is named only where the DNA matches it firmly. The size field is filled for only some rows; it gives once, few, many or a size class.

clone size	J gene	D gene	V gene	CDR3 protein	CDR3 DNA
few	TRBJ1-1	NA	TRBV20-1	CSPTQNTEAFF	TGCAGCCCTACACAGAACACTGAAGCTTTCTTT
NA	TRBJ1-2	NA	TRBV5-5	CASSLSGQLTYGYTF	TGTGCCAGCAGCTTAAGCGGACAATTAACTTATGGCTACACCTTC
NA	TRBJ2-3	NA	TRBV5-6	CASSLRQRLSSTDTQYF	TGTGCCAGCAGCTTGAGACAGAGGCTTTCTAGCACAGATACGCAGTATTTT
NA	TRBJ2-2	NA	TRBV28	CASSFPVTGELFF	TGTGCCAGCAGTTTCCCTGTCACCGGGGAGCTGTTTTTT
NA	TRBJ1-1	NA	TRBV6-5	CASSLGTEAFF	TGTGCCAGCAGCCTGGGCACTGAAGCTTTCTTT
NA	TRBJ2-3	NA	TRBV28	CASRAGPRDTQYF	TGTGCCAGCAGAGCAGGGCCGAGGGATACGCAGTATTTT
once	TRBJ1-2	NA	TRBV18	CASSTGATDYGYTF	TGTGCCAGCTCCACCGGGGCCACGGACTATGGCTACACCTTC
NA	TRBJ1-5	NA	TRBV30	CAWSVQREQPQHF	TGTGCCTGGAGTGTCCAGAGGGAGCAGCCCCAGCATTTT
NA	TRBJ2-1	NA	TRBV6-5	CASSYSEGNEQFF	TGTGCCAGCAGTTACTCCGAAGGGAATGAGCAGTTCTTC
NA	TRBJ2-1	TRBD2	TRBV10-3	CAIRPEAGGFGDEQFF	TGTGCCATCAGACCGGAAGCGGGGGGCTTCGGTGATGAGCAGTTCTTC
few	TRBJ1-1	TRBD1	TRBV30	CAWSRDRGKTEAFF	TGTGCCTGGAGTAGGGACAGGGGGAAAACTGAAGCTTTCTTT
NA	TRBJ2-4	TRBD1	TRBV19	CASRGGQGGIQYF	TGTGCCAGTAGGGGGGGACAGGGTGGCATTCAGTACTTC
NA	TRBJ2-7	TRBD2	TRBV27	CASGAGGPYEQYF	TGTGCCAGCGGGGCGGGAGGGCCTTACGAGCAGTACTTC
few	TRBJ1-1	NA	TRBV6-5	CASSWDKNTEAFF	TGTGCCAGCAGTTGGGACAAGAACACTGAAGCTTTCTTT
NA	TRBJ2-1	NA	TRBV5-1	CASSLSAGSSYNEQFF	TGCGCCAGCAGCCTCTCGGCAGGGAGCTCCTACAATGAGCAGTTCTTC
NA	TRBJ1-2	NA	TRBV10-3	CAISEGTEANYGYTF	TGTGCCATCAGTGAGGGGACGGAAGCTAACTATGGCTACACCTTC
NA	TRBJ2-7	NA	TRBV6-5	CATARAGGEQYF	TGTGCCACCGCCCGGGCCGGCGGCGAGCAGTACTTC